This T cell receptor beta chain derives from a study of neurological immune-mediated disorders. V lost 4 bases to trimming and J lost 0 bases; unmatched junction nucleotides: 9. CDR3 size: 18 residues. Germline CDR1 SGHRS, CDR2 YFSETQ. Template-switch 5'RACE cDNA synthesis added a 10-nucleotide unique molecular identifier. TCRdb re-analysed the 5' RACE reads in MiXCR, keeping a single row per CDR3 protein. There are 35,000 to 40,000 distinct CDR3 sequences in the sample; approximately 10% occur only once, and 3% to 4.5% lies in the top ten. Input was 800,000 to 1,000,000 sorted T cells, either CD4+ or CD8+. Study conclusions and caveats: The greatest degree of TCR clonal expansion was observed in HTLV-1-associated myelopathy, with the lowest in multiple sclerosis, below that of healthy controls. The study found no CDR3 amino acid sequences shared by expanded clones across subjects, suggesting private repertoires in all groups.

The sample holds many counts of this clonotype. Antigen specificity is unknown. The sequenced sample was CD4+ T cells from blood. This clonotype was obtained from a woman aged 25-40 years with HTLV-1-associated myelopathy (HAM/TSP). The chain recombines TRBV5-1 with TRBJ2-7; the match to TRBD2 covers 14 bases. The CDR3: CASSTGLAGGRSSYEQYF. CDR3 sequence (DNA): TGCGCCAGCAGCACCGGACTAGCGGGGGGAAGAAGCTCCTACGAGCAGTACTTC.